The 4 T cell receptor beta chains below all came from one sample that was sequenced in a study of control samples from healthy donors and cancer patients. Method: immunoSEQ multiplex PCR; TCRdb's copy keeps in-frame clones and lacks some. In the table there are 100,000 to 150,000 clones, over 75% of which are singletons. The sequenced sample was blood. The receptors derive from a man between 18 and 29 years old in good health.

The chain couples TRBV4-1 to TRBJ2-1; the D gene is possibly TRBD2 (6 bases). V lost 0 bases and J lost 3, with 9 bases in between. The CDR3 is made up of 15 amino acids. The germline CDR1 and CDR2 sequences are MGHRA and YSYEKL. The DNA of the CDR3 is TGCGCCAGCAGCCAAGAAGCGGGCCTCTACAATGAGCAGTTCTTC. It translates to CASSQEAGLYNEQFF.

The chain combines TRBV10-3 with TRBJ1-3; TRBD1 aligns across 8 bases. Germline V lookup: CDR1 ENHRY, CDR2 SYGVKD. V shed 5 bases and J 2 bases; nucleotides not matched to a gene: 5. The CDR3 has 15 residues. The CDR3 protein is CAISPRGPTGNTIYF. The CDR3, as DNA: TGTGCCATCAGTCCCAGGGGGCCGACTGGAAACACCATATATTTT.

The rearrangement joins TRBV6-1 to TRBJ1-5, with TRBD1 identical over 10 bases. CDR3 length: 16 residues. Germline V CDR1 and CDR2: MNHNS, SASEGT. V lost 4 bases, J lost 2 bases, and 5 bases stayed unmatched. CDR3 DNA sequence: TGTGCCAGCAGTGGTCGACAGGGGGCTGGCAATCAGCCCCAGCATTTT. Translated: CASSGRQGAGNQPQHF.

The gene calls are TRBV11-2 and TRBJ2-2; D might be TRBD2 (5 bases). Trimming shortened V by 8 bases and J by 6 bases, and 7 bases separated the two germline ends. Per the germline V gene, CDR1 is SGHAT and CDR2 is FQNNGV. This CDR3 has 11 amino acids. The CDR3 coding sequence is TGTGCCAGCGCGGGCGCCGGGGAGCTGTTTTTT. It translates to CASAGAGELFF.